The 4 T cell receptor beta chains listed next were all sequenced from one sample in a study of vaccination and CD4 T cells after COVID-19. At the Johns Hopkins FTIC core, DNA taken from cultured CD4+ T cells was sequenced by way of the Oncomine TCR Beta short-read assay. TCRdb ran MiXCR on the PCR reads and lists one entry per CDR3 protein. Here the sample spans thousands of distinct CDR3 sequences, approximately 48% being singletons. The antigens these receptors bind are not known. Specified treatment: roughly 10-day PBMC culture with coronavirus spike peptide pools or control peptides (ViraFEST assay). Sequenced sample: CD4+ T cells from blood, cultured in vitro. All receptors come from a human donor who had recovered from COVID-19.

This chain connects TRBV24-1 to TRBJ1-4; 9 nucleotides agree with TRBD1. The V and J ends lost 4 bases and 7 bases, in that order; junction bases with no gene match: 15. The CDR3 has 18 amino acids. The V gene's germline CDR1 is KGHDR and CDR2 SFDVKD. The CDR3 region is CATSDPRTGALGTEKLFF. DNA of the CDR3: TGTGCCACCAGTGACCCCAGGACAGGGGCCCTAGGGACTGAAAAACTGTTTTTT.

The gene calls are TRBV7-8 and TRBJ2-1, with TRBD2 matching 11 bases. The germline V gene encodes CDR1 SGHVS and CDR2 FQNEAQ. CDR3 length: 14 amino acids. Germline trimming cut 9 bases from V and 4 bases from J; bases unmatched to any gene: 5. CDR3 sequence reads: CASLLAGVYNEQFF. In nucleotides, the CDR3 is TGTGCCAGTCTACTAGCGGGAGTTTACAATGAGCAGTTCTTC.

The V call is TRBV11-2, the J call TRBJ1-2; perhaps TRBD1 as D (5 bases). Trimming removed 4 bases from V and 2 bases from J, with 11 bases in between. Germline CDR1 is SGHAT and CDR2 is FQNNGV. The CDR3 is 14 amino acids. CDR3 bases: TGTGCCAGCAGCTACGATCGGGGGAACTATGGCTACACCTTC. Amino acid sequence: CASSYDRGNYGYTF.

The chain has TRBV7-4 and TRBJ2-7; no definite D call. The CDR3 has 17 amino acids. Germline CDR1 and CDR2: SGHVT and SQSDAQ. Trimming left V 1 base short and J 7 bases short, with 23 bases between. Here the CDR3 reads CASSLEVSRISNSEQYF. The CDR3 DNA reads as TGTGCCAGCAGCTTAGAAGTATCGAGGATCAGTAATAGTGAGCAGTACTTC.